These 6 T cell receptor beta chains share one sample of origin, sequenced in a study of CD8+ T cells in alopecia areata. Reverse transcribed after extraction, RNA yielded cDNA as the sequencing template. TCRdb's table, derived via immunoSEQ multiplex PCR, lists solely in-frame clones and lacks some. The sample includes over 150,000 clones, around 50% of them seen just once. This specimen consisted of CD4+ T cells sorted from blood, obtained at week 0. The source is a human donor with alopecia areata.

This chain links TRBV6-5 with TRBJ2-7; 9 bases are shared with TRBD1. J was trimmed by 1 base and V by 2 bases; bases with no gene match: 6. The CDR3 is 16 amino acids. Per germline, CDR1 MNHEY and CDR2 SVGAGI. CDR3 protein: CASSYTWGQGSYEQYF. CDR3 nucleotides: TGTGCCAGCAGTTACACTTGGGGACAGGGATCCTACGAGCAGTACTTC.

This rearrangement joins TRBV29-1 to TRBJ2-4; 10 nucleotides agree with TRBD1. This CDR3 comprises 14 residues. After removal of 6 bases from V and 1 base from J, the junction contained 3 bases not matched to a gene. Germline V gene data show CDR1 as SQVTM and CDR2 as ANQGSEA. CDR3 amino acids: CSVMDRGAKNIQYF. The CDR3 nucleotides are TGCAGCGTGATGGACAGGGGGGCCAAAAACATTCAGTACTTC.

This chain joins TRBV7-2 and TRBJ2-7, with TRBD1 as a possible D gene (6 bases). Germline V gene data show CDR1 as SGHTA and CDR2 as FQGNSA. This CDR3 has 13 residues. Deletions cut 5 bases from V and 1 base from J, with 9 bases between. DNA for the CDR3: TGTGCCAGCAGCCGAACAGGGTCCTACGAGCAGTACTTC. It translates to CASSRTGSYEQYF.

V is TRBV21-1 and J is TRBJ2-7; TRBD1, the D gene given by the table, was not confirmed from the DNA. TRBV21-1 is a pseudogene. The CDR3 sequence is 15 residues long. The CDR3 DNA reads as TGTGCCAGCAGCAACGAGGACAGGACTCTCTACGAGCAGTACTTC. It encodes CASSNEDRTLYEQYF.

The sample holds a few counts of this clone. The chain has TRBV30 and TRBJ2-3, with D perhaps TRBD2 (6 bases). This CDR3 spans 15 amino acids. In germline, CDR1 is GTSNPN, CDR2 SVGIG (reference sequence). The V end lost 1 base, the J end lost 7 bases, and 18 bases lay between the germline ends. CDR3 protein: CAWSGRARTPNTQYF. The CDR3 DNA follows: TGTGCCTGGAGTGGGAGGGCGAGAACCCCGAATACGCAGTATTTT.

This clone was seen a single time. The V and J genes are TRBV18 and TRBJ2-4; D possibly corresponds to TRBD2 (6 bases). The CDR3 is made up of 13 amino acids. Trimming took 3 bases from V and 7 from J, leaving 10 bases between them. CDR1 KGHSH and CDR2 LQKENI come from the germline V gene. The CDR3 loop is CASSPGGRNIQYF. The CDR3 DNA reads as TGTGCCAGCTCACCGGGGGGACGGAACATTCAGTACTTC.